The source of this T cell receptor beta chain is a study of blood T cell repertoires in COVID-19. As for the study in general: Sources were T cells, B-cell-depleted T cells, or PBMCs; the material itself was cDNA or gDNA.

Authors' analysis steps: Estimates of nucleated cell counts were drawn from the amplification of reference gene primers. Sequencing was performed with immunoSEQ multiplex PCR; in TCRdb, only in-frame clones are kept and a portion is missing. The V and J calls and clone size were taken over from that table, and D and trimming were inferred from the DNA. The sample carries over 150,000 clones, around 84% recorded once. The germline CDR1 and CDR2 sequences are MNHNS and SASEGT. There are 15 residues in the CDR3. V lost 2 bases and J lost 0, with 8 bases in between. The chain joins TRBV6-1 to TRBJ1-5, with no clear D. The sample consisted of peripheral blood. The origin of this receptor is a man aged 50-60 years with active or convalescent COVID-19. CDR3 in DNA: TGTGCCAGCAGTGAAATGCAGTATAGCAATCAGCCCCAGCATTTT. The encoded protein is CASSEMQYSNQPQHF.